This T cell receptor (beta chain) was sequenced in a study of shared T cell receptors in the human thymus. Repertoires were generated with immunoSEQ multiplex PCR, while TCRdb's copy carries only in-frame clones and drops some. The sample carries about 730,000 clones, 80% to 90% recorded once. This CDR3 comprises 16 residues. Germline values: CDR1 LNHDA, CDR2 SQIVND (reference sequence). V was shortened by 3 bases and J by 4 bases, with 16 bases between the two germline ends. Another study also made use of these data, one on human thymus T cells. From that study: Those donating were healthy Finnish infants in corrective surgery for congenital heart defects. Corrective heart surgery yielded resections, and these provided the thymus tissue. Highly overlapping thymic repertoires among unrelated individuals were reported in related research.

This receptor was obtained from a girl under three years old with a congenital heart defect. The sample taken for sequencing was thymocytes. V gene TRBV19 combines with J gene TRBJ1-3; D remains unclear. This CDR3 is CASSIHSAGRGNTIYF. In DNA form, the CDR3 reads TGTGCCAGTAGTATTCATTCAGCGGGAAGGGGAAACACCATATATTTT.